This TCR beta chain was obtained from a study of shared clonotypes between healthy human individuals. Germline CDR1 and CDR2: SEHNR and FQNEAQ (reference sequence). The CDR3 runs 14 residues. V lost 4 bases and J lost 3; bases outside the gene matches: 4. Genomic DNA (from each subset) was split evenly across several immunoSEQ plates. Assay: immunoSEQ multiplex PCR; the TCRdb copy retains only in-frame clones and omits some. The sample includes about 520,000 clones, more than 75% of them seen just once. The chain is built from TRBV7-9 and TRBJ2-7, with 9 bases identical to TRBD1. Sequenced sample: PBMCs. The sequence derives from a woman in her thirties or forties in good health. Some clones in this sample may be carry-over from other donors' samples. CDR3 in amino acids: CASSWTGDSYEQYF. CDR3 bases: TGTGCCAGCAGCTGGACAGGGGACAGCTACGAGCAGTACTTC. The full variable domain, its missing parts supplied by reference TRBV7-9 and TRBJ2-7, is DTGVSQNPRHKITKRGQNVTFRCDPISEHNRLYWYRQTLGQGPEFLTYFQNEAQLEKSRLLSDRFSAERPKGSFSTLEIQRTEQGDSAMYLCASSWTGDSYEQYFGPGTRLTVT.